This T cell receptor (beta chain) is drawn from a study of cytomegalovirus exposure and HLA in healthy donors. Whole-study context: The Caucasian-associated ancestry cluster contained around four fifths of the 398 genotyped donors. Overall study findings and caveats: Most TCR beta V segments were productive about 87% or about 30% of the time in an earlier analysis. There were several of the most significant clusters that appeared linked to common viral pathogens in a later analysis. Later on, analysis showed that most CMV-associated TCR beta chains appeared to be HLA-restricted.

Notes on this clone: Its specificity is unknown.

CDR1 is MNHNY and CDR2 is SVGAGI in the germline V gene (reference sequence). This CDR3 is built from 15 residues. V shed 0 bases, J shed 8 bases, and the junction held 7 bases outside the gene matches. It was with 60 Vbeta and 13 Jbeta primers that the PCR ran. Only in-frame clones appear in the TCRdb table, and some are missing; sequencing was by immunoSEQ multiplex PCR. The sample contains about 270,000 clones, about 75% of which appear only once. The chain has TRBV6-6 and TRBJ2-1, with TRBD2 matching over 7 bases. This TCR was sampled from a female donor in good health and CMV-seronegative. Sequencing was performed on PBMCs. CDR3 loop: CASSYSFAGRDEQFF. The CDR3, as DNA: TGTGCCAGCAGTTACTCGTTTGCAGGGAGGGATGAGCAGTTCTTC.